The clone carrying this T cell receptor (beta chain) was seen a handful of times. The antigen is not known. Vbeta (60) and Jbeta (13) primers were used in the PCR. Data came from immunoSEQ multiplex PCR; TCRdb stores just in-frame clones and leaves some out. The sample records roughly 78,000 clones, roughly 63% being singletons. The data were obtained in a study of cytomegalovirus exposure and HLA in healthy donors. Study at large: Among 398 genotyped donors, approximately 80% fell in the Caucasian-associated ancestry cluster. Findings of the study overall: Another analysis was done later, and it associated 17,000 or so TCR beta sequences with HLA alleles at 0.05 false discovery rate.

Looked up from germline, CDR1 is SGHNT and CDR2 is YYREEE (reference sequence). The CDR3 is 12 residues long. V shed 0 bases and J shed 6 bases, with 6 bases lying between them. The V and J genes are TRBV5-4 and TRBJ1-2; D is ambiguous. Sample: PBMCs. The receptor was derived from a man aged 25 to 45 in good health and CMV-seropositive. CDR3 nucleotide sequence: TGTGCCAGCAGCTTGGGGAGGGATGGCTACACCTTC. Protein sequence: CASSLGRDGYTF.